One sample yielded the 30 T cell receptor beta chains listed below, sequenced in a study of monozygotic twins with cystic fibrosis. Produced via immunoSEQ multiplex PCR; TCRdb's table is partial and in-frame only. This sample has more than 11,000 clones, with 80% to 90% found just once. Sequencing used blood. These receptor sequences come from a boy aged 5 to 17 with cystic fibrosis.

This clone was recorded once. The chain employs TRBV5-4 and TRBJ1-1; 7 bases align to TRBD1. Germline V gene data show CDR1 as SGHNT and CDR2 as YYREEE (reference sequence). J gave up 8 bases and V 4 bases, and 14 bases lay outside the gene matches. The CDR3 covers 15 residues. CDR3 nucleotide sequence: TGTGCCAGCAGCCCAAGGGGACAGACCTCGGGGGAAGCTTTCTTT. This gives the protein CASSPRGQTSGEAFF.

The V and J genes are TRBV5-1 and TRBJ2-1, with 8 bases matching TRBD2. The CDR3 is made up of 13 amino acids. CDR1 SGHRS and CDR2 YFSETQ come from the germline V gene. V was clipped by 1 base and J by 8 bases; unmatched bases: 2. In DNA, the CDR3 is TGCGCCAGCAGCTTGAGCGGGAGCCATGAGCAGTTCTTC. Residues: CASSLSGSHEQFF.

This sequence joins TRBV27 and TRBJ2-7; 9 positions match TRBD1. The CDR3 contains 14 residues. The J segment lost 3 bases and the V segment lost 3 bases, leaving 3 bases of the junction unmatched. CDR1 MNHEY and CDR2 SMNVEV come from the germline V gene (reference sequence). CDR3 loop: CASSLGTGIYEQYF. In DNA form, the CDR3 reads TGTGCCAGCAGTTTGGGGACAGGGATCTACGAGCAGTACTTC.

V is TRBV6-5 and J is TRBJ1-2, with 7 bases aligning to TRBD1. Germline values: CDR1 MNHEY, CDR2 SVGAGI. V lost 4 bases to trimming and J lost 6 bases; unmatched junction nucleotides: 5. The CDR3 has 13 residues. Here the CDR3 reads CASSSQGGDGYTF. CDR3 nucleotide sequence: TGTGCCAGCAGTTCTCAGGGGGGAGATGGCTACACCTTC.

This chain links TRBV27 with TRBJ1-4, with D tentatively TRBD1 (5 bases). The V gene's germline CDR1 is MNHEY and CDR2 SMNVEV (reference sequence). There are 13 residues in the CDR3. The ends were cut back, 8 bases at V and 8 bases at J, with 15 bases in the middle. CDR3: CASAAQGGEKLFF. CDR3 nucleotide sequence: TGTGCCAGCGCGGCTCAGGGCGGGGAAAAACTGTTTTTT.

The gene calls are TRBV5-1 and TRBJ2-2, with TRBD2 identical over 10 bases. Germline values: CDR1 SGHRS, CDR2 YFSETQ. The CDR3 runs to 16 residues. The V segment lost 5 bases and the J segment 2 bases; nucleotides outside the gene matches: 6. The CDR3 sequence is CASSRALAGNTGELFF. DNA of the CDR3: TGCGCCAGCAGTCGTGCACTAGCGGGAAACACCGGGGAGCTGTTTTTT.

The chain carries TRBV11-2 and TRBJ2-7; 14 positions match TRBD2. The length of the CDR3 is 17 residues. Trimming took 5 bases from V and 4 from J; bases not matched to a gene: 10. CDR1 and CDR2 from the germline V gene are SGHAT and FQNNGV. The CDR3 is CASSLGTSGSGEYEQYF. In DNA form, the CDR3 reads TGTGCCAGCAGCCTCGGGACTAGCGGGAGTGGGGAGTACGAGCAGTACTTC.

This clone is a singleton in its sample. The gene calls are TRBV2 and TRBJ2-4; D gene uncertain. The CDR3 has 13 residues. V was clipped by 7 bases and J by 7 bases, with 14 bases between them. The germline gives CDR1 SNHLY, CDR2 FYNNEI. Written as DNA, the CDR3 is TGTGCCAGCACCCTTGATGGAAATAACATTCAGTACTTC. Residues: CASTLDGNNIQYF.

The chain carries TRBV28 and TRBJ2-7, with 8 nucleotides matching TRBD1. Germline CDR1 MDHEN, CDR2 SYDVKM. J lost 3 bases, V lost 10 bases, and 14 bases had no gene match. The CDR3 sequence is 15 residues long. The CDR3 spells CATKTRPGGNYEQYF. The CDR3, as DNA: TGTGCCACTAAAACTCGGCCAGGGGGCAACTACGAGCAGTACTTC.

This clone was counted only a few times. V gene TRBV6-5 combines with J gene TRBJ2-7, with D tentatively TRBD1 (6 bases). The CDR3 runs 14 residues. Germline values: CDR1 MNHEY, CDR2 SVGAGI. V was shortened by 2 bases and J by 0 bases, with 8 bases between the two germline ends. CDR3 DNA: TGTGCCAGCAGTTACGGACAGAGCTCCTACGAGCAGTACTTC. Amino acid sequence: CASSYGQSSYEQYF.

This clone was picked up one time. The chain carries TRBV9 and TRBJ1-1, with a tentative D call TRBD1 (6 bases). CDR1 is SGDLS, CDR2 YYNGEE, per germline. V lost 0 bases and J 4 bases, leaving 13 bases between the germline ends. CDR3 size: 15 residues. Here the CDR3 reads CASSVEDRRATEAFF. The CDR3 DNA follows: TGTGCCAGCAGCGTAGAGGACAGAAGGGCCACTGAAGCTTTCTTT.

The chain recombines TRBV6-1 with TRBJ2-3, with D unclear. The length of the CDR3 is 16 residues. The V gene lost 1 base and the J gene lost 4 bases, with 15 bases spanning the gap. The germline gives CDR1 MNHNS, CDR2 SASEGT. The CDR3: CASSEVGGVVADTQYF. The CDR3 DNA sequence: TGTGCCAGCAGTGAAGTGGGTGGAGTAGTTGCAGATACGCAGTATTTT.

This clone was found once. This chain uses TRBV6-5 with TRBJ1-2, with D possibly being TRBD1 (6 bases). V lost 2 bases and J 6 bases, leaving 13 bases between the germline ends. CDR3 length: 14 residues. Per the germline V gene, CDR1 is MNHEY and CDR2 is SVGAGI. The CDR3 region has the DNA TGTGCCAGCAGTTACAACGGGGGCCGAAATGGCTACACCTTC. As protein: CASSYNGGRNGYTF.

The rearrangement links TRBV27 to TRBJ2-1; no firm D call. Per germline, CDR1 MNHEY and CDR2 SMNVEV (reference sequence). V lost 5 bases, J lost 5 bases, and 10 bases lay in between. This CDR3 is built from 13 residues. CDR3 protein: CASSDLGNNEQFF. The CDR3 nucleotides are TGTGCCAGCAGTGATCTGGGGAACAATGAGCAGTTCTTC.

The chain has TRBV2 and TRBJ2-4; a weak D match, TRBD2 (6 bases). CDR3 length: 14 residues. Trimming shortened V by 4 bases and J by 0 bases, and 7 bases separated the two germline ends. Looked up from germline, CDR1 is SNHLY and CDR2 is FYNNEI. DNA for the CDR3: TGTGCCAGCAGTGCGGGGGTAGCCAAAAACATTCAGTACTTC. As protein: CASSAGVAKNIQYF. Full variable domain (remainder filled in from reference TRBV2 and TRBJ2-4): EPEVTQTPSHQVTQMGQEVILRCVPISNHLYFYWYRQILGQKVEFLVSFYNNEISEKSEIFDDQFSVERPDGSNFTLKIRSTKLEDSAMYFCASSAGVAKNIQYFGAGTRLSVL.

The gene calls are TRBV7-6 and TRBJ1-1; TRBD1 might be the D (5 bases). V was clipped by 5 bases and J by 3 bases, with 10 bases between them. Germline V lookup: CDR1 SGHVS, CDR2 FNYEAQ. The CDR3 spans 13 residues. The CDR3 spells CASSKTGDTEAFF. In DNA, the CDR3 is TGTGCCAGCAGCAAAACAGGTGACACTGAAGCTTTCTTT.

The chain links TRBV18 to TRBJ1-3; no reliable D call. V lost 0 bases, J lost 0 bases, and 6 bases lay in between. The germline gives CDR1 KGHSH, CDR2 LQKENI. This CDR3 has 15 residues. CDR3 in amino acids: CASSPPGSSGNTIYF. CDR3 DNA: TGTGCCAGCTCACCACCCGGGAGCTCTGGAAACACCATATATTTT. The full variable domain, with the rest looked up from reference TRBV18 and TRBJ1-3, is NAGVMQNPRHLVRRRGQEARLRCSPMKGHSHVYWYRQLPEEGLKFMVYLQKENIIDESGMPKERFSAEFPKEGPSILRIQQVVRGDSAAYFCASSPPGSSGNTIYFGEGSWLTVV.

The chain couples TRBV12-5 to TRBJ1-2; TRBD1 agrees at 9 bases. Germline trimming cut 5 bases from V and 8 bases from J; bases unmatched to any gene: 9. Germline V gene sequence: CDR1 LGHNT, CDR2 FRNRAP. The CDR3 is made up of 14 amino acids. The CDR3 region has the DNA TGTGCTAGTGGTCCGGGACAGGGTACGGAAGGCTACACCTTC. Translated, it gives CASGPGQGTEGYTF.

This clone was picked up a small number of times. The rearrangement uses TRBV6-1 and TRBJ2-1; a possible D gene is TRBD1 (6 bases). This CDR3 is 14 amino acids long. Trimming pared 6 bases from V and 8 bases from J, leaving 17 bases between. Looked up from germline, CDR1 is MNHNS and CDR2 is SASEGT. DNA of the CDR3: TGTGCCAGCAGGGAGGCAGGGGCTAGGGATGAGCAGTTCTTC. This codes for CASREAGARDEQFF.

This chain joins TRBV11-2 and TRBJ2-7, with D unresolved. V lost 3 bases and J lost 2, with 17 bases in between. Per the germline V gene, CDR1 is SGHAT and CDR2 is FQNNGV. The CDR3 runs to 16 residues. The CDR3 DNA sequence: TGTGCCAGCAGCTTTGCCCGTGCGGAGTTGACCTACGAGCAGTACTTC. Translating it yields CASSFARAELTYEQYF.

V and J are TRBV5-1 and TRBJ1-2; D not resolved. The CDR3 is 15 amino acids. The V gene's germline CDR1 is SGHRS and CDR2 YFSETQ. V was shortened by 0 bases and J by 0 bases, with 9 bases between the two germline ends. The CDR3, as DNA: TGCGCCAGCAGCTTGGAGGGCAGAGCTAACTATGGCTACACCTTC. This translates into CASSLEGRANYGYTF.

This clone was counted between two and nine times. The chain combines TRBV6-5 with TRBJ1-2, with unresolved D. CDR1 MNHEY and CDR2 SVGAGI come from the germline V gene. CDR3 length: 13 residues. Trimming shortened V by 6 bases and J by 11 bases, and 19 bases separated the two germline ends. DNA of the CDR3: TGTGCCAGCAGGCCCCTCGCGCCGTCCCCGTACACCTTC. Translating it yields CASRPLAPSPYTF.

In its sample, this clone was seen once. The rearrangement joins TRBV7-6 to TRBJ2-2; 8 nucleotides agree with TRBD1. V was clipped by 5 bases and J by 1 base; unmatched bases: 6. The CDR3 covers 16 residues. Germline V CDR1 and CDR2: SGHVS, FNYEAQ. The CDR3, as DNA: TGTGCCAGCAGCCCCCGACAGGGGATGAACACCGGGGAGCTGTTTTTT. Encoded protein: CASSPRQGMNTGELFF.

This clone showed up just a few times. The CDR3 region is CASRSGLASYEQYF. For the CDR3, the DNA is TGTGCCAGCAGATCAGGACTAGCTTCCTACGAGCAGTACTTC. The V call is TRBV5-6, the J call TRBJ2-7, with 8 bases lining up with TRBD2. Germline CDR1 is SGHDT and CDR2 is YYEEEE. V dropped 5 bases and J dropped 1; count of bases not matched to a gene: 5. The CDR3 has 14 residues. The variable domain in full, completed from reference TRBV5-6 and TRBJ2-7, reads DAGVTQSPTHLIKTRGQQVTLRCSPKSGHDTVSWYQQALGQGPQFIFQYYEEEERQRGNFPDRFSGHQFPNYSSELNVNALLLGDSALYLCASRSGLASYEQYFGPGTRLTVT.

This clone was seen a few times. The rearrangement uses TRBV2 and TRBJ1-6; 7 bases are shared with TRBD1. CDR1 is SNHLY, CDR2 FYNNEI, per germline. V lost 5 bases to trimming and J lost 5 bases; unmatched junction nucleotides: 3. CDR3 length: 14 residues. The CDR3 region is CASSSGGDNSPLHF. The CDR3 DNA reads TGTGCCAGCAGTTCAGGGGGAGATAATTCACCCCTCCACTTT.

The genes are TRBV9 and TRBJ2-7; 7 bases are a match to TRBD2. With V trimmed by 6 bases and J by 10 bases, 7 bases remained unmatched. CDR3 length: 11 amino acids. Germline V CDR1 and CDR2: SGDLS, YYNGEE. CDR3 DNA: TGTGCCAGCAACCGAACGGGAGGACAGTACTTC. The encoded protein is CASNRTGGQYF.

CDR3 DNA sequence: TGCGCCAGCAGGGGGCACGTAGAGGGGGCAGGGGAAAAACTGTTTTTT. Protein sequence: CASRGHVEGAGEKLFF. The chain recombines TRBV10-2 with TRBJ1-4, with 7 bases identical to TRBD1. The CDR3 totals 16 residues. J gave up 8 bases and V 6 bases, and 15 bases lay outside the gene matches. Germline values: CDR1 WSHSY, CDR2 SAAADI.

The chain couples TRBV9 to TRBJ2-2, with 13 nucleotides matching TRBD2. J lost 7 bases, V lost 0 bases, and 6 bases had no gene match. Looked up from germline, CDR1 is SGDLS and CDR2 is YYNGEE. This CDR3 is 17 amino acids long. This CDR3 is CASSVGGTSGTIGELFF. The CDR3 DNA is TGTGCCAGCAGCGTAGGCGGGACTAGCGGGACGATCGGGGAGCTGTTTTTT.

This clone was picked up one time. The J gene is TRBJ2-7, the V gene TRBV6-6, with 10 nucleotides matching TRBD1. Looked up from germline, CDR1 is MNHNY and CDR2 is SVGAGI (reference sequence). The junction had 11 bases not matched to a gene; V was cut back by 6 bases and J by 6 bases. The CDR3 covers 15 residues. In DNA form, the CDR3 reads TGTGCCAGCAGCCTACTTGAGGGACAGGGGAGCGAGCAGTACTTC. Amino acid sequence: CASSLLEGQGSEQYF.

The chain links TRBV15 to TRBJ1-2, with 7 bases lining up with TRBD1. The CDR3 has 13 amino acids. Germline values: CDR1 LNHNV, CDR2 YYDKDF (reference sequence). V lost 0 bases to trimming and J lost 5 bases; unmatched junction nucleotides: 0. The CDR3 loop reads CATSRDRGYGYTF. The CDR3 region has the DNA TGTGCCACCAGCAGAGACAGGGGGTATGGCTACACCTTC.